These 26 T cell receptor beta chains came from one sample sequenced in a study of cytomegalovirus exposure and HLA in healthy donors. The study ran its PCR with 60 Vbeta and 13 Jbeta primers. Profiled with immunoSEQ multiplex PCR; TCRdb holds only in-frame clones, not every one. The sample holds over 100,000 clones; around three quarters are singletons and the top ten take 4.5% to 5.5%. Material for sequencing was PBMCs. The receptors were sampled from a man aged 30 to 45 in good health and CMV-seronegative.

This clone was observed once. V usage is TRBV4-3 and J usage is TRBJ2-3, with D possibly being TRBD2 (6 bases). CDR1 and CDR2 (germline): LGHNA, YSLEER. V gave up 4 bases and J gave up 0 bases, with 8 bases separating them. The CDR3 is 14 residues long. CDR3 sequence: CASSPGTSTDTQYF. CDR3 nucleotides: TGCGCCAGCAGCCCCGGGACTAGCACAGATACGCAGTATTTT.

The genes are TRBV5-1 and TRBJ1-5, with 10 bases that match TRBD1. The CDR3 runs 14 residues. Germline V gene sequence: CDR1 SGHRS, CDR2 YFSETQ. V shed 3 bases and J 7 bases; nucleotides not matched to a gene: 4. The CDR3 is CASSSGTGVQPQHF. DNA of the CDR3: TGCGCCAGCAGCTCGGGGACAGGGGTGCAGCCCCAGCATTTT.

The chain joins TRBV10-2 to TRBJ1-2, with 10 bases matching TRBD1. With V trimmed by 4 bases and J by 4 bases, 3 bases remained unmatched. CDR3 length equals 14 residues. Germline CDR1 WSHSY, CDR2 SAAADI. The CDR3: CASSVGQGSYGYTF. The CDR3 nucleotides are TGCGCCAGCAGTGTGGGACAGGGGTCCTATGGCTACACCTTC.

V usage is TRBV4-3 and J usage is TRBJ2-1; D is perhaps TRBD2 (6 bases). The CDR3 totals 17 residues. Germline values: CDR1 LGHNA, CDR2 YSLEER. Trimming took off 0 bases at V and 3 bases at J, with 15 bases between the two ends. The CDR3 bases are TGCGCCAGCAGCCAAGAAGCTACGGGAGTCCGCTACAATGAGCAGTTCTTC. Amino acids: CASSQEATGVRYNEQFF.

This chain connects TRBV5-1 to TRBJ2-7; 12 bases are a match to TRBD1. Looked up from germline, CDR1 is SGHRS and CDR2 is YFSETQ. Losses at the gene ends were 4 bases for V and 5 bases for J; bases not matched to a gene: 4. The CDR3 length is 14 residues. In DNA, the CDR3 is TGCGCCAGCAGCGCGGGACAGGGGGCCGACGAGCAGTACTTC. Its translation: CASSAGQGADEQYF.

In this sample, this clone turned up a few times. J is TRBJ2-7 and V is TRBV29-1; perhaps TRBD1 as D (6 bases). Germline CDR1 SQVTM, CDR2 ANQGSEA. The CDR3 runs to 12 residues. The ends were cut back, 4 bases at V and 1 base at J, with 8 bases in the middle. The CDR3 bases are TGCAGCGTTGCGCAGGGGTCCTACGAGCAGTACTTC. Its protein is CSVAQGSYEQYF.

The rearrangement links TRBV27 to TRBJ2-2, with 7 bases matching TRBD2. Germline CDR1 is MNHEY and CDR2 is SMNVEV (reference sequence). The CDR3 runs to 15 residues. V was clipped by 4 bases and J by 4 bases; unmatched bases: 6. The CDR3 here is CASSWNKRGTGELFF. CDR3 sequence (DNA): TGTGCCAGCAGTTGGAATAAGCGGGGCACCGGGGAGCTGTTTTTT.

This chain uses TRBV14 with TRBJ1-4; tentatively, D is TRBD1 (5 bases). The CDR3 length is 18 residues. V lost 0 bases and J lost 4, with 18 bases in between. The germline V gene encodes CDR1 SGHDN and CDR2 FVKESK. The CDR3, as DNA: TGTGCCAGCAGCCAAGATCGAGGCAGGGAGGTTGGTAATGAAAAACTGTTTTTT. Translated: CASSQDRGREVGNEKLFF.

The V call is TRBV4-3, the J call TRBJ1-2, with 7 nucleotides matching TRBD1. J was trimmed by 2 bases and V by 3 bases; bases with no gene match: 6. CDR3 length: 15 residues. Germline assignment: CDR1 LGHNA and CDR2 YSLEER. The CDR3 region has the DNA TGCGCCAGCAGCCAGGAGACAGGGTGGAACTATGGCTACACCTTC. Protein product: CASSQETGWNYGYTF.

Points on this clone: Given the absence of the conserved phenylalanine or tryptophan at the CDR3 end, a read error is likely. It is unclear where the CDR3 begins or ends on the DNA, so no DNA is shown, and the CDR3 is as TCRdb lists it. The chain carries TRBV10-1 and TRBJ2-7; TRBD1, the table's D call, was not compared with the DNA. Including both end residues, the CDR3 is 9 amino acids long. The germline CDR1 and CDR2 sequences are WNHNN and SYGVQD (reference sequence). The CDR3 reads CASSGQAWL.

The chain couples TRBV7-8 to TRBJ2-4, with D possibly matching TRBD2 (6 bases). Germline CDR1 SGHVS, CDR2 FQNEAQ. The CDR3 length is 18 residues. With 3 bases removed from V and 0 bases from J, the gap between germline ends came to 18 bases. DNA for the CDR3: TGTGCCAGCAGCTTGGGGGGAACAGAAATTTTAGCCAAAAACATTCAGTACTTC. The encoded protein is CASSLGGTEILAKNIQYF. The full variable domain, completed using reference TRBV7-8 and TRBJ2-4, is GAGVSQSPRYKVAKRGQDVALRCDPISGHVSLFWYQQALGQGPEFLTYFQNEAQLDKSGLPSDRFFAERPEGSVSTLKIQRTQQEDSAVYLCASSLGGTEILAKNIQYFGAGTRLSVL.

This clone was seen just once. The rearrangement links TRBV6-6 to TRBJ2-7; 9 bases line up with TRBD1. The CDR3 length is 14 residues. Per the germline V gene, CDR1 is MNHNY and CDR2 is SVGAGI (reference sequence). V shed 6 bases and J 2 bases; nucleotides not matched to a gene: 5. The CDR3 loop is CASRSTGGTYEQYF. DNA for the CDR3: TGTGCCAGCAGATCGACAGGGGGGACCTACGAGCAGTACTTC.

V usage is TRBV5-1 and J usage is TRBJ2-5; 8 nucleotides align to TRBD2. Germline V gene sequence: CDR1 SGHRS, CDR2 YFSETQ. The CDR3 runs to 15 residues. J gave up 5 bases and V 0 bases, and 6 bases lay outside the gene matches. The CDR3 DNA reads TGCGCCAGCAGCTTGGCCTCGGGGGGGCCTGAGACCCAGTACTTC. It translates to CASSLASGGPETQYF.

The chain uses TRBV18 and TRBJ2-5; D unresolved. Trimming removed 3 bases at V and 2 bases at J, with 4 bases between. The length of the CDR3 is 12 residues. Germline CDR1 is KGHSH and CDR2 is LQKENI. CDR3 in DNA: TGTGCCAGCTCACCGAGGCAAGAGACCCAGTACTTC. This sequence encodes CASSPRQETQYF.

This chain connects TRBV5-1 to TRBJ1-1, with TRBD1 identical over 9 bases. CDR3 size: 15 residues. J was trimmed by 4 bases and V by 3 bases; bases with no gene match: 7. In germline, CDR1 is SGHRS, CDR2 YFSETQ. In nucleotides, the CDR3 is TGCGCCAGCAGCTCGTTGGGACAGGGTGGCACTGAAGCTTTCTTT. It yields the protein CASSSLGQGGTEAFF.

The chain joins TRBV4-3 to TRBJ2-3; D perhaps matches TRBD2 (5 bases). Germline CDR1 reads LGHNA; CDR2 reads YSLEER. Trimming pared 2 bases from V and 8 bases from J, leaving 14 bases between. CDR3 size: 14 residues. CDR3 in amino acids: CASSQFLGEPTQYF. In DNA, the CDR3 is TGCGCCAGCAGCCAATTTCTCGGGGAACCTACGCAGTATTTT.

The chain employs TRBV23-1 and TRBJ2-7, with 7 bases that match TRBD1. TRBV23-1 is an open reading frame, and its role is uncertain. V was pared by 10 bases and J by 3 bases, with 9 bases of the junction left unmatched. This CDR3 region has 13 residues. The CDR3 DNA reads as TGCGCCACCTCCGGGACAGAGAACTACGAGCAGTACTTC. Its protein is CATSGTENYEQYF.

The rearrangement links TRBV27 to TRBJ2-5; 9 nucleotides match TRBD2. There are 13 residues in the CDR3. The V gene end was trimmed by 5 bases and the J gene end by 8 bases; junction bases not matched to a gene: 6. Germline CDR1 is MNHEY and CDR2 is SMNVEV (reference sequence). This CDR3 reads CASSRREGSTQYF. The CDR3 nucleotides read TGTGCCAGCAGTCGGCGGGAGGGCTCTACCCAGTACTTC.

The chain combines TRBV5-1 with TRBJ1-1; D unclear. There are 15 residues in the CDR3. Germline CDR1 is SGHRS and CDR2 is YFSETQ. Trimming removed 0 bases from V and 1 base from J, with 10 bases in between. The CDR3 here is CASSLDRGGNTEAFF. The CDR3 DNA follows: TGCGCCAGCAGCTTGGATCGGGGTGGGAACACTGAAGCTTTCTTT.

CDR3 coding DNA: TGTGCCAGCAGTTTCCGACGGGGGGGCGCAGATACGCAGTATTTT. This sequence encodes CASSFRRGGADTQYF. The chain combines TRBV27 with TRBJ2-3, with 8 bases lining up with TRBD2. The CDR3 is made up of 15 amino acids. Trimming at V came to 3 bases and at J to 4 bases, leaving 6 bases not matched to a gene. The germline CDR1 and CDR2 sequences are MNHEY and SMNVEV (reference sequence).

Only a few counts were recorded for this clone. The CDR3 DNA reads as TGTGCCAGCAGCTTGATTCCGGGACAGGGGGCGGATAATGAAAAACTGTTTTTT. Protein: CASSLIPGQGADNEKLFF. The gene calls are TRBV5-4 and TRBJ1-4; TRBD1 matches at 12 bases. The CDR3 consists of 18 residues. After removal of 1 base from V and 4 bases from J, the junction contained 8 bases not matched to a gene. From germline, CDR1 is SGHNT and CDR2 YYREEE (reference sequence).

The CDR3 is CASSGSDYGYTF. CDR3 coding DNA: TGTGCCAGCAGTGGGTCGGACTATGGCTACACCTTC. The chain recombines TRBV6-1 with TRBJ1-2; D is unresolved. This CDR3 region has 12 residues. Deletions cut 4 bases from V and 3 bases from J, with 6 bases between. The V gene's germline CDR1 is MNHNS and CDR2 SASEGT.

This sequence joins TRBV7-2 and TRBJ1-5; 8 bases are a match to TRBD1. Trimming at V came to 5 bases and at J to 3 bases, leaving 6 bases not matched to a gene. The germline V gene has CDR1 SGHTA and CDR2 FQGNSA. There are 15 residues in the CDR3. CDR3 sequence: CASSTSTGVNQPQHF. DNA of the CDR3: TGTGCCAGCAGCACCTCGACAGGGGTCAATCAGCCCCAGCATTTT.

The chain recombines TRBV4-2 with TRBJ2-3, with D possibly matching TRBD2 (5 bases). V gave up 0 bases and J gave up 5 bases, with 18 bases separating them. Germline assignment: CDR1 LGHNA and CDR2 YNFKEQ. The CDR3 contains 17 residues. In DNA, the CDR3 is TGTGCCAGCAGCCAAGATTGGGTGGGAGCTATCAAAGATACGCAGTATTTT. This sequence encodes CASSQDWVGAIKDTQYF.

CDR3 sequence (DNA): TGTGCCAGCAGTTTATTCCCGACTATAAAGTACGAGCAGTACTTC. It translates to CASSLFPTIKYEQYF. The V call is TRBV27, the J call TRBJ2-7; possible D gene TRBD2, 5 bases. V was cut by 1 base and J by 4 bases, with 14 bases left in between. Germline-derived CDR1 and CDR2 are MNHEY and SMNVEV (reference sequence). The CDR3 contains 15 residues.

V gene TRBV7-9 combines with J gene TRBJ1-1, with D tentatively TRBD1 (5 bases). The V gene's germline CDR1 is SEHNR and CDR2 FQNEAQ (reference sequence). This CDR3 has 15 amino acids. The ends were cut back, 5 bases at V and 2 bases at J, with 15 bases in the middle. The DNA of the CDR3 is TGTGCCAGCAGCAGGGCCCTGACAGAAAACACTGAAGCTTTCTTT. It codes for CASSRALTENTEAFF.